Following are 17 T cell receptor beta chains from one sample sequenced in a study of T cell responses to AZD1222 COVID-19 vaccine (dated by TCRdb to 2020 to 2022). The library came from the immunoSEQ multiplex PCR assay. Sourced from immuneACCESS, this table was stored by TCRdb with only in-frame sequences that have V and J called. A share of the clones is absent; for the studies checked, an unresolved V gene accounts for under half, and the remainder has no known explanation. Here the sample has 85,000 to 100,000 clones; just over 90% occur a single time. The ten biggest clones cover around a fifth of the sample. This specimen's time point label, per the study, means: baseline before first vaccination. The sequenced sample was peripheral blood, obtained on day 0 of AZD1222 vaccination. Receptors originate from an adult in good health.

The CDR3 DNA reads as TGTGCCAGCAGCACCGGGACAGCCTGGGCGGGGACTGAAGCTTTCTTT. The encoded protein is CASSTGTAWAGTEAFF. The chain combines TRBV5-8 with TRBJ1-1; TRBD1 agrees at 7 bases. This CDR3 is built from 16 residues. Germline V gives CDR1 SGHTS, CDR2 YDEGEE. V lost 4 bases, J lost 5 bases, and 14 bases stayed unmatched.

The chain employs TRBV7-9 and TRBJ1-2; D call uncertain. V lost 7 bases, J lost 6 bases, and 15 bases lay in between. The CDR3 loop spans 13 amino acids. Looked up from germline, CDR1 is SEHNR and CDR2 is FQNEAQ (reference sequence). For the CDR3, the DNA is TGTGCCAGCACCCCTGTAGGCGGGGATGGCTACACCTTC. Protein product: CASTPVGGDGYTF.

The rearrangement joins TRBV6-5 to TRBJ2-1; D not resolved. Germline assignment: CDR1 MNHEY and CDR2 SVGAGI. The CDR3 runs to 15 residues. V was cut by 2 bases and J by 8 bases, with 16 bases left in between. This CDR3 is CASSYLTNDQDEQFF. CDR3 DNA: TGTGCCAGCAGTTACCTGACAAACGACCAAGATGAGCAGTTCTTC.

This chain links TRBV4-3 with TRBJ1-3; 7 positions agree with TRBD1. CDR1 is LGHNA, CDR2 YSLEER, per germline. Unmatched junction bases numbered 3, after V lost 0 bases and J lost 4 bases. The CDR3 sequence is 15 residues long. The CDR3 here is CASSQDPTGGNTIYF. Here the CDR3 DNA reads TGCGCCAGCAGCCAAGACCCGACAGGGGGAAACACCATATATTTT.

The genes are TRBV5-4 and TRBJ1-2; TRBD1 agrees at 8 bases. The CDR3 contains 14 residues. Trimming at V came to 6 bases and at J to 8 bases, leaving 12 bases not matched to a gene. Per the germline V gene, CDR1 is SGHNT and CDR2 is YYREEE (reference sequence). Here the CDR3 reads CASTFSGGARGYTF. The CDR3, as DNA: TGTGCCAGCACCTTTTCAGGGGGCGCGAGGGGCTACACCTTC.

This clone appeared once. This sequence joins TRBV19 and TRBJ1-4; D is ambiguous. Between the trimmed V and J ends, which lost 5 bases and 0 bases, there was a span of 10 bases. CDR1 is LNHDA and CDR2 is SQIVND in the germline V gene (reference sequence). CDR3 length equals 15 residues. DNA for the CDR3: TGTGCCAGTAGTTTTCAGACCGCAACTAATGAAAAACTGTTTTTT. Protein product: CASSFQTATNEKLFF.

This clone was seen more than once but under ten times. The V and J genes are TRBV7-9 and TRBJ2-5; 7 bases map to TRBD2. The V gene end was trimmed by 5 bases and the J gene end by 0 bases; junction bases not matched to a gene: 6. CDR3 length: 15 residues. In germline, CDR1 is SEHNR, CDR2 FQNEAQ (reference sequence). The CDR3 nucleotides read TGTGCCAGCAGCCCACGGGGAGGGTACCAAGAGACCCAGTACTTC. Encoded protein: CASSPRGGYQETQYF.

The rearrangement joins TRBV15 to TRBJ1-2; D is unresolved. Germline-derived CDR1 and CDR2 are LNHNV and YYDKDF (reference sequence). The CDR3 runs to 14 residues. Trimming took off 1 base at V and 4 bases at J, with 10 bases between the two ends. The CDR3 bases are TGTGCCACCAGCAGAGGGGGATTTTTCTATGGCTACACCTTC. It is translated as CATSRGGFFYGYTF.

The chain joins TRBV7-3 to TRBJ2-2, with D perhaps being TRBD1 or TRBD2 (6 bases each). This CDR3 region has 15 residues. The germline V gene has CDR1 SGHTA and CDR2 FQGTGA. The V gene lost 5 bases and the J gene lost 3 bases, with 13 bases spanning the gap. The CDR3 bases are TGTGCCAGCAGCAAGGGGGGTTATTACACCGGGGAGCTGTTTTTT. Translating gives CASSKGGYYTGELFF.

The genes are TRBV27 and TRBJ2-4, with D possibly being TRBD1 (5 bases). V was cut by 6 bases and J by 0 bases, with 24 bases left in between. CDR3 size: 19 residues. Germline V gives CDR1 MNHEY, CDR2 SMNVEV (reference sequence). The CDR3 sequence: CASSLQGRILSLAKNIQYF. The CDR3 bases are TGTGCCAGCAGCCTTCAGGGCCGAATTTTATCTCTAGCCAAAAACATTCAGTACTTC.

The chain is built from TRBV18 and TRBJ2-5; D is undetermined. From germline, CDR1 is KGHSH and CDR2 LQKENI. CDR3 size: 13 residues. V lost 5 bases to trimming and J lost 1 base, with 8 bases between them. CDR3 in amino acids: CASSTDGQETQYF. CDR3 DNA: TGTGCCAGCTCAACAGACGGCCAAGAGACCCAGTACTTC.

This clone was observed a single time. V gene TRBV4-3 combines with J gene TRBJ2-7; D possibly uses TRBD1 or TRBD2 (6 bases each). The V gene's germline CDR1 is LGHNA and CDR2 YSLEER. The CDR3 spans 15 residues. Between the trimmed V and J ends, which lost 0 bases and 0 bases, there was a span of 9 bases. CDR3 sequence (DNA): TGCGCCAGCAGCCAAGATGAGGGGGGCTCCTACGAGCAGTACTTC. This sequence encodes CASSQDEGGSYEQYF.

The chain couples TRBV19 to TRBJ1-2; D gene unclear. There are 11 residues in the CDR3. Per the germline V gene, CDR1 is LNHDA and CDR2 is SQIVND (reference sequence). Trimming pared 4 bases from V and 6 bases from J, leaving 6 bases between. CDR3 sequence reads: CASSRGDGYTF. For the CDR3, the DNA is TGTGCCAGTAGTAGGGGTGATGGCTACACCTTC.

This chain uses TRBV4-3 with TRBJ1-1; D not certain. CDR1 and CDR2 (germline): LGHNA, YSLEER. V was pared by 0 bases and J by 11 bases, with 1 base between. The CDR3 has 9 amino acids. CDR3 in amino acids: CASSQEAFF. The CDR3, as DNA: TGCGCCAGCAGCCAAGAGGCTTTCTTT.

The rearrangement uses TRBV7-9 and TRBJ1-4, with D perhaps TRBD1 (5 bases). V lost 5 bases, J lost 0 bases, and 10 bases lay in between. This CDR3 has 15 residues. Germline V lookup: CDR1 SEHNR, CDR2 FQNEAQ (reference sequence). CDR3 amino acids: CASSQGGSTNEKLFF. In DNA form, the CDR3 reads TGTGCCAGCAGCCAGGGAGGGTCAACTAATGAAAAACTGTTTTTT.

This chain joins TRBV11-2 and TRBJ2-7; D is undetermined. Trimming removed 3 bases from V and 0 bases from J, with 12 bases in between. This CDR3 spans 15 amino acids. Germline-derived CDR1 and CDR2 are SGHAT and FQNNGV. CDR3 region: CASSFRADLSYEQYF. The CDR3 nucleotides read TGTGCCAGCAGCTTTAGAGCTGATCTCTCCTACGAGCAGTACTTC.

The chain combines TRBV18 with TRBJ2-7, with D perhaps TRBD2 (5 bases). Trimming stripped 3 bases from V and 1 base from J, with 13 bases between. This CDR3 region has 15 residues. The germline CDR1 and CDR2 sequences are KGHSH and LQKENI. The CDR3 bases are TGTGCCAGCTCACCGCAGGAGGCCCTGTCCTACGAGCAGTACTTC. It specifies CASSPQEALSYEQYF.